These 14 T cell receptor beta chains share one sample of origin, sequenced in a study of T cell changes during pregnancy in multiple sclerosis. Here immunoSEQ multiplex PCR was the method, and the copy in TCRdb shows in-frame clones only, minus some. The data contain some 48,000 clones, 75% to 90% of them singletons. The sample here was CD8+ T cells from peripheral blood mononuclear cells, taken in the second trimester of pregnancy. These receptors came from a female donor with multiple sclerosis, enrolled in a pregnancy study.

In this sample, this clone turned up once. J is TRBJ1-5 and V is TRBV5-6; D remains ambiguous. V was clipped by 2 bases and J by 7 bases, with 7 bases between them. The CDR3 consists of 12 residues. From germline, CDR1 is SGHDT and CDR2 YYEEEE. CDR3 amino acids: CASSFSGQPQHF. In DNA, the CDR3 is TGTGCCAGCAGCTTCTCCGGGCAGCCCCAGCATTTT.

V gene TRBV2 combines with J gene TRBJ2-7, with 7 bases identical to TRBD1. CDR1 is SNHLY and CDR2 is FYNNEI in the germline V gene. CDR3 length: 16 amino acids. J lost 6 bases, V lost 6 bases, and 17 bases had no gene match. CDR3 sequence (DNA): TGTGCCAGCAGGAAGGACAGGTGGATTGGAAACGCCGAGCAGTACTTC. Translating it yields CASRKDRWIGNAEQYF. Using reference TRBV2 and TRBJ2-7 for the parts outside the CDR3, the full variable domain is EPEVTQTPSHQVTQMGQEVILRCVPISNHLYFYWYRQILGQKVEFLVSFYNNEISEKSEIFDDQFSVERPDGSNFTLKIRSTKLEDSAMYFCASRKDRWIGNAEQYFGPGTRLTVT.

This rearrangement joins TRBV1 to TRBJ2-5; TRBD2, as called in the table, went unchecked against the DNA. TRBV1 is labeled a pseudogene. This CDR3 contains 15 residues. CDR3 sequence (DNA): TGCACCAGCAGCCAGGGACTAGCTCTACAAGAGACCCAGTACTTC. Translation gives CTSSQGLALQETQYF.

This clone occurred a few times. The chain combines TRBV15 with TRBJ2-1; D is possibly TRBD2 (6 bases). Trimming stripped 0 bases from V and 6 bases from J, with 12 bases between. The CDR3 totals 15 residues. Germline V gene lookup returns CDR1 LNHNV and CDR2 YYDKDF (reference sequence). This CDR3 reads CATSREAGTSNEQFF. The CDR3 coding sequence is TGTGCCACCAGCAGAGAGGCGGGAACGAGCAATGAGCAGTTCTTC.

V and J are TRBV7-8 and TRBJ1-2; possible D gene TRBD1, 5 bases. Deletions cut 5 bases from V and 0 bases from J, with 16 bases between. Germline CDR1 reads SGHVS; CDR2 reads FQNEAQ. CDR3 size: 16 residues. For the CDR3, the DNA is TGTGCCAGCAGCCCCATCGGGGGGGACGCTAACTATGGCTACACCTTC. It encodes CASSPIGGDANYGYTF.

The genes are TRBV5-6 and TRBJ1-5; D gene unclear. Germline-derived CDR1 and CDR2 are SGHDT and YYEEEE. Trimming left V 2 bases short and J 6 bases short, with 18 bases between. The CDR3 totals 16 residues. The CDR3 loop reads CASSLRYMEGSQPQHF. CDR3 DNA sequence: TGTGCCAGCAGCTTACGTTATATGGAGGGAAGTCAGCCCCAGCATTTT. Supplemented by reference TRBV5-6 and TRBJ1-5, the full variable domain reads DAGVTQSPTHLIKTRGQQVTLRCSPKSGHDTVSWYQQALGQGPQFIFQYYEEEERQRGNFPDRFSGHQFPNYSSELNVNALLLGDSALYLCASSLRYMEGSQPQHFGDGTRLSIL.

This clone was seen only a few times. The chain couples TRBV27 to TRBJ2-1; 8 bases match TRBD1. V dropped 2 bases and J dropped 4; count of bases not matched to a gene: 4. From germline, CDR1 is MNHEY and CDR2 SMNVEV (reference sequence). The CDR3 has 15 amino acids. The CDR3 here is CASSLRGQAYNEQFF. The CDR3 DNA follows: TGTGCCAGCAGTTTACGGGGACAGGCGTACAATGAGCAGTTCTTC.

This sequence joins TRBV19 and TRBJ1-1; maybe TRBD1 (6 bases). Germline loops: CDR1 LNHDA, CDR2 SQIVND (reference sequence). The CDR3 sequence is 12 residues long. V was cut by 9 bases and J by 7 bases, with 15 bases left in between. The CDR3 region is CASDGGAYEAFF. CDR3 nucleotide sequence: TGTGCCAGCGACGGGGGGGCATATGAAGCTTTCTTT.

This CDR3 reads CASSAGAPYEQYF. The CDR3 DNA follows: TGTGCCAGTAGCGCAGGGGCCCCCTACGAGCAGTACTTC. The chain recombines TRBV19 with TRBJ2-7, with D possibly TRBD1 on 6 matching bases. The ends were cut back, 6 bases at V and 2 bases at J, with 11 bases in the middle. CDR3 length: 13 residues. The germline V gene has CDR1 LNHDA and CDR2 SQIVND (reference sequence).

This chain joins TRBV7-5 and TRBJ2-5; TRBD2 is taken as the D call from the table, unchecked against the DNA. TRBV7-5 is a pseudogene. The CDR3 has 14 amino acids. For the CDR3, the DNA is TGTGCCAGAACCCGGGGGGGGAACCAAGAGACCCAGTACTTC. Its translation: CARTRGGNQETQYF.

V and J are TRBV30 and TRBJ2-7, with a weak D call TRBD2 (7 bases). The ends were cut back, 0 bases at V and 3 bases at J, with 18 bases in the middle. Germline values: CDR1 GTSNPN, CDR2 SVGIG (reference sequence). The CDR3 runs to 16 residues. The CDR3: CAWSVRAGGAYYEQYF. As DNA, the CDR3 is TGTGCCTGGAGTGTACGGGCTGGGGGGGCCTACTACGAGCAGTACTTC.

This sequence joins TRBV7-2 and TRBJ2-3, with a possible D match to TRBD2 (5 bases). This CDR3 spans 16 amino acids. Germline loops: CDR1 SGHTA, CDR2 FQGNSA. V gave up 4 bases and J gave up 2 bases, with 16 bases separating them. CDR3 region: CASSSSGGSHTDTQYF. The CDR3 DNA reads TGTGCCAGCAGCTCTTCGGGCGGGTCACACACAGATACGCAGTATTTT.

This clone was counted once. The chain links TRBV19 to TRBJ2-1; 8 nucleotides line up with TRBD1. CDR1 and CDR2 from the germline V gene are LNHDA and SQIVND (reference sequence). V gave up 5 bases and J gave up 0 bases; unmatched junction bases: 6. The CDR3 is 16 residues long. CDR3 DNA sequence: TGTGCCAGTAGTGCCCAGGGGGCTCCCTCCTACAATGAGCAGTTCTTC. Amino acids: CASSAQGAPSYNEQFF.

In this sample, this clone turned up once. The V and J genes are TRBV7-2 and TRBJ2-5; 8 nucleotides match TRBD2. The germline CDR1 and CDR2 sequences are SGHTA and FQGNSA. The junction had 11 bases not matched to a gene; V was cut back by 5 bases and J by 0 bases. CDR3 length equals 17 residues. CDR3 nucleotide sequence: TGTGCCAGCAGCAGACCCGTTAGCGGGGTGTACCAAGAGACCCAGTACTTC. Its translation: CASSRPVSGVYQETQYF.